These T cell receptor beta chains were read from a single sample in a study of vaccination effects on CD4 cells after COVID-19. Produced via immunoSEQ multiplex PCR; TCRdb's table is partial and in-frame only. The table lists some 23,000 clones, roughly 73% of them singletons, with around 10% in the top ten. No antigen is known for these receptors. The sequencing here drew on CD4+ T cells from PBMCs cultured without peptide, taken before COVID-19 vaccination. These receptors were taken from a human donor who received a COVID-19 vaccine. CDR3s include the opening cysteine and the closing phenylalanine or tryptophan. A D gene is named only where the DNA matches it firmly. Rows may omit the clone size; those that give it use once, few, many or a size class.

cdr3_aa cdr3_nt d_call clone_size j_call v_call
CASSSPGYEQYF TGTGCCAGCAGCTCCCCAGGGTACGAGCAGTACTTC - once TRBJ2-7 TRBV7-9
CASSAKGRTGELFF TGTGCCAGCAGCGCAAAAGGGAGGACCGGGGAGCTGTTTTTT - - TRBJ2-2 TRBV7-3
CASSIAVGRENTEAFF TGTGCCAGTAGTATAGCGGTTGGCAGAGAAAACACTGAAGCTTTCTTT - once TRBJ1-1 TRBV19
CSGFNEKLFF TGCAGCGGCTTTAATGAAAAACTGTTTTTT - once TRBJ1-4 TRBV29-1
CASSRTSGSYNEQFF TGTGCCAGCAGCCGGACTAGCGGGAGCTACAATGAGCAGTTCTTC TRBD2 once TRBJ2-1 TRBV14
CAISGRTANTEAFF TGTGCCATCAGTGGCAGGACGGCGAACACTGAAGCTTTCTTT - - TRBJ1-1 TRBV10-3
CASSLSGSLSTEAFF TGTGCCAGCAGCTTGTCGGGCAGTCTTTCCACTGAAGCTTTCTTT - - TRBJ1-1 TRBV5-4
CASSQGGIPVEQFF TGCGCCAGCAGCCAAGGGGGGATACCGGTTGAGCAGTTCTTC - - TRBJ2-1 TRBV4-1
CASSQPSGLNSPYEQYF TGCGCCAGCAGTCAACCCAGCGGACTCAACTCCCCCTACGAGCAGTACTTC - few TRBJ2-7 TRBV23-1
CASSPTSGSSYEQYF TGTGCCAGCAGCCCGACTAGCGGGAGCTCCTACGAGCAGTACTTC TRBD2 - TRBJ2-7 TRBV7-2
CASRAGGSGNTIYF TGTGCCAGCCGTGCAGGGGGATCCGGAAACACCATATATTTT TRBD1 - TRBJ1-3 TRBV27